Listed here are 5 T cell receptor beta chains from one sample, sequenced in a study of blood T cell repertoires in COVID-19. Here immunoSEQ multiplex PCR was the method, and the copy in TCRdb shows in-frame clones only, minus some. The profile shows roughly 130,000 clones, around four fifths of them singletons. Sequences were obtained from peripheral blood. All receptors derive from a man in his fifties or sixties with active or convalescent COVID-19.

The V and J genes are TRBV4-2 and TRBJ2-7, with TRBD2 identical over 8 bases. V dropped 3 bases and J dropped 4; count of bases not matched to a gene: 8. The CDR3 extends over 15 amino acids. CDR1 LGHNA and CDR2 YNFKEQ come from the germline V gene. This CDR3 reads CASSQVTSAEYEQYF. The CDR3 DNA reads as TGTGCCAGCAGCCAGGTGACTAGCGCAGAGTACGAGCAGTACTTC.

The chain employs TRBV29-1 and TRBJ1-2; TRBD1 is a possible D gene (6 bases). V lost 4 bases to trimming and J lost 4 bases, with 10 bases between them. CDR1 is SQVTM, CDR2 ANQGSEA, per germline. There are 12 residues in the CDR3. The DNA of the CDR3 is TGCAGCGTTGGGGGGCAACCCTATGGCTACACCTTC. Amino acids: CSVGGQPYGYTF.

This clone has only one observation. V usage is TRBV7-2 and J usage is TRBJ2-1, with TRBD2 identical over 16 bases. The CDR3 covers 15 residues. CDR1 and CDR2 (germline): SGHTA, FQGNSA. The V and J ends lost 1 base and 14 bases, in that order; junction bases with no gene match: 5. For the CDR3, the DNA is TGTGCCAGCAGCTTAGACAGGGGACTAGCGGGAGGGAAGTTCTTC. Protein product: CASSLDRGLAGGKFF.

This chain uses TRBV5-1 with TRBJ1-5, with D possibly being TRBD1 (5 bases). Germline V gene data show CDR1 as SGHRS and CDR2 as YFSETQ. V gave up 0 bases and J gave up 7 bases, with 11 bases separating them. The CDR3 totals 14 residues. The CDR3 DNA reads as TGCGCCAGCAGCTTGGCGCAGGGTATACAGCCCCAGCATTTT. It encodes CASSLAQGIQPQHF.

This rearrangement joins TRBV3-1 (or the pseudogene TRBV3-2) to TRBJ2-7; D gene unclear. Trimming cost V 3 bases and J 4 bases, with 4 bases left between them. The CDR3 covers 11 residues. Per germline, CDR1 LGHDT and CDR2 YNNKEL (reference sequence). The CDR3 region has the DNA TGTGCCAGCAGCCAGCGGTACGAGCAGTACTTC. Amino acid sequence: CASSQRYEQYF.